The TCR beta chain under discussion was sequenced for a study of regulatory T cells in long-lasting Graves disease. The V end was cut by 2 bases, the J end by 2 bases, with 4 bases between. The germline V gene has CDR1 MNHEY and CDR2 SVGAGI. The CDR3 is 12 residues long. Study conclusions and caveats: Examination was confined to peripheral blood, excluding thyroid tissue. Persistent patients shared more public clonotypes (roughly 2,500) than new patients (about 960).

Time point described: newly diagnosed GD, antithyroid drugs for less than 3 months. RNA from PBMCs was the source of the TCR library. At least ten counts were recorded for this clonotype. The antigen is unknown. Combining iRepertoire HTBI primers with Arm-PCR of CDR3 regions, the authors built TCR beta libraries. TCRdb re-called the multiplex PCR reads with MiXCR, one entry per CDR3 protein. Here the sample spans about 430,000 distinct CDR3 sequences, about 15% being singletons. Another study also made use of these data, one on T cells in Graves' hyperthyroidism and ophthalmopathy. From that study: Diagnosis rested on symptoms, serum thyroxine and TRAb, thyroid ultrasound, and orbital computed tomography. First-round RT-PCR of the TCR CDR3 relied on the HTBI primer set.

The chain links TRBV6-5 to TRBJ2-7, with D unclear. The sequence came from a woman in her 40s with Graves disease. The starting material was peripheral blood mononuclear cells (PBMCs), obtained at new diagnosis, from a patient treated with antithyroid drugs. As DNA, the CDR3 is TGTGCCAGCAGTTACAACCCCTACGAGCAGTACTTC. The encoded protein is CASSYNPYEQYF.